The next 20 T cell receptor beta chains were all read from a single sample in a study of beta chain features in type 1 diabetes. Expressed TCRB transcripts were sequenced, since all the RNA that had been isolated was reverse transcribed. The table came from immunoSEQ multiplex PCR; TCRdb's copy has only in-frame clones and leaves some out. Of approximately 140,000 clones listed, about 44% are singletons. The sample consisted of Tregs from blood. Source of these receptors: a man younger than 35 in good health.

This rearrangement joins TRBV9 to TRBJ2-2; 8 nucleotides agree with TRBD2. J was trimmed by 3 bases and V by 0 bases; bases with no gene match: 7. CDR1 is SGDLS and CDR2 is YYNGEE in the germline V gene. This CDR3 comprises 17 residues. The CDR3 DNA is TGTGCCAGCAGCGTAGCCGGTGCGGGGGGCTACACCGGGGAGCTGTTTTTT. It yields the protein CASSVAGAGGYTGELFF. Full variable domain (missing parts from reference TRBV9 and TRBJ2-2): DSGVTQTPKHLITATGQRVTLRCSPRSGDLSVYWYQQSLDQGLQFLIQYYNGEERAKGNILERFSAQQFPDLHSELNLSSLELGDSALYFCASSVAGAGGYTGELFFGEGSRLTVL.

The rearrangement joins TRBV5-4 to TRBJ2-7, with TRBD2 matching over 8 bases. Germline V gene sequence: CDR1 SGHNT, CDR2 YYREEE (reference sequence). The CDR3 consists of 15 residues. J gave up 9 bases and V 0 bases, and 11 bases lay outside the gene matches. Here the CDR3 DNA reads TGTGCCAGCAGCTTGGGGACTAGCCTTACTATCGGGCAGTACTTC. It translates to CASSLGTSLTIGQYF. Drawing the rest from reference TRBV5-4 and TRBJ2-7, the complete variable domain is ETGVTQSPTHLIKTRGQQVTLRCSSQSGHNTVSWYQQALGQGPQFIFQYYREEENGRGNFPPRFSGLQFPNYSSELNVNALELDDSALYLCASSLGTSLTIGQYFGPGTRLTVT.

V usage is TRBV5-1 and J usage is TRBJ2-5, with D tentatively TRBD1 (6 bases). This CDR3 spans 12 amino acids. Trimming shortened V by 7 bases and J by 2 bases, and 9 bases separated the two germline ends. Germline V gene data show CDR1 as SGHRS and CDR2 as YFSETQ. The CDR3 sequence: CASAQGQETQYF. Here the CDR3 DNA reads TGCGCCAGCGCACAGGGTCAAGAGACCCAGTACTTC. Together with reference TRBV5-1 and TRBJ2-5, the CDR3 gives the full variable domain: KAGVTQTPRYLIKTRGQQVTLSCSPISGHRSVSWYQQTPGQGLQFLFEYFSETQRNKGNFPGRFSGRQFSNSRSEMNVSTLELGDSALYLCASAQGQETQYFGPGTRLLVL.

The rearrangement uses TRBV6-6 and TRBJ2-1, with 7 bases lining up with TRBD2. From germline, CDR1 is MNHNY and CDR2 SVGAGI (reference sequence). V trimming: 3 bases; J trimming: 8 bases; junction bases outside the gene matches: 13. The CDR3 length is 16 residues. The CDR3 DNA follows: TGTGCCAGCAGTTATCAATCAGGCCGACTAGCACATGAGCAGTTCTTC. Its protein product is CASSYQSGRLAHEQFF.

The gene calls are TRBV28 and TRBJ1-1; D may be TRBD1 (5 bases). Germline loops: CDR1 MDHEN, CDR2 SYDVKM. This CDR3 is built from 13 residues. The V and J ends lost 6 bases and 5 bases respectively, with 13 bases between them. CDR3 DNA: TGTGCCAGCAGGCATTGGAGGGGTACTGAAGCTTTCTTT. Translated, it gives CASRHWRGTEAFF.

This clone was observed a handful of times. The CDR3: CASSLSDRAQYF. The CDR3 nucleotides read TGCGCCAGCAGCTTGTCCGACAGGGCCCAGTACTTC. The chain uses TRBV5-1 and TRBJ2-5; TRBD1 aligns across 7 bases. V lost 1 base, J lost 9 bases, and 3 bases stayed unmatched. In germline, CDR1 is SGHRS, CDR2 YFSETQ. The CDR3 is made up of 12 amino acids. Looking up the rest from reference TRBV5-1 and TRBJ2-5 gives the full variable domain: KAGVTQTPRYLIKTRGQQVTLSCSPISGHRSVSWYQQTPGQGLQFLFEYFSETQRNKGNFPGRFSGRQFSNSRSEMNVSTLELGDSALYLCASSLSDRAQYFGPGTRLLVL.

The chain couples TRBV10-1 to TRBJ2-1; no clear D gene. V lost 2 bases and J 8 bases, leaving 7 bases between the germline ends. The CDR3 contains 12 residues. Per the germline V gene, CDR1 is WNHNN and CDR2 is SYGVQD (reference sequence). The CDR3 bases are TGCGCCAGCAGTGAGGCGGCGGATGAGCAGTTCTTC. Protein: CASSEAADEQFF.

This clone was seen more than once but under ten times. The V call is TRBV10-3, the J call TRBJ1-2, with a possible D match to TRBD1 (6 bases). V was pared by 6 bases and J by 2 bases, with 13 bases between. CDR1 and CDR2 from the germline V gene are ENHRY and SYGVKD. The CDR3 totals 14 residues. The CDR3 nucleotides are TGTGCCATCAGGCGGACGGGACAAAACTATGGCTACACCTTC. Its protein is CAIRRTGQNYGYTF.

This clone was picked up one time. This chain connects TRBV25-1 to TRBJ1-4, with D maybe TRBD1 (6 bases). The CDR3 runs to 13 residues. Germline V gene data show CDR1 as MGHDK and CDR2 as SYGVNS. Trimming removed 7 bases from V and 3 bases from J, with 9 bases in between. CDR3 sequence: CASTGVANEKLFF. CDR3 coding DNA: TGTGCCAGCACAGGGGTGGCTAATGAAAAACTGTTTTTT. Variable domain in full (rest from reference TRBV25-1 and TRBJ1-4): EADIYQTPRYLVIGTGKKITLECSQTMGHDKMYWYQQDPGMELHLIHYSYGVNSTEKGDLSSESTVSRIRTEHFPLTLESARPSHTSQYLCASTGVANEKLFFGSGTQLSVL.

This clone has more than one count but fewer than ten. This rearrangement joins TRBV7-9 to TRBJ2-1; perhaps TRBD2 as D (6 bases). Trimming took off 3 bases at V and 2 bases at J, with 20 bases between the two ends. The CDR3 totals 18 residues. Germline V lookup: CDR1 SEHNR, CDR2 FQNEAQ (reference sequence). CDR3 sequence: CASSFRGTPLKPYNEQFF. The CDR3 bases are TGTGCCAGCAGCTTCCGGGGGACGCCCTTAAAACCCTACAATGAGCAGTTCTTC.

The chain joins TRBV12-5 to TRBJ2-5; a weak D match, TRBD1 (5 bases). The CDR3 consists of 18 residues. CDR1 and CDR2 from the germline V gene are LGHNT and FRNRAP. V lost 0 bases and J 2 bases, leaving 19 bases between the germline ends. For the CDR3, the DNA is TGTGCTAGTGGTTTGGTATGGCAGGGCCCGATACCTCAAGAGACCCAGTACTTC. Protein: CASGLVWQGPIPQETQYF.

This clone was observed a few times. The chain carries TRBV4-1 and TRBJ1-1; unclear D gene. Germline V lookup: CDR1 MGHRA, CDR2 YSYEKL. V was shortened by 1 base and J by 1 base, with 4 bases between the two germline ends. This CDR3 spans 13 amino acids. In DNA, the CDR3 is TGCGCCAGCAGCCAAGGAGGGAACACTGAAGCTTTCTTT. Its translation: CASSQGGNTEAFF.

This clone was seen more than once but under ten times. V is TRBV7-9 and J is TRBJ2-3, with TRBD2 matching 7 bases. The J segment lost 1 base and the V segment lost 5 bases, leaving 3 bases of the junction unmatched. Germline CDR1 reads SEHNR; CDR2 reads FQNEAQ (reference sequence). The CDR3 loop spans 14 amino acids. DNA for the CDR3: TGTGCCAGCAGCCGGGACTACCGCACAGATACGCAGTATTTT. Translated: CASSRDYRTDTQYF.

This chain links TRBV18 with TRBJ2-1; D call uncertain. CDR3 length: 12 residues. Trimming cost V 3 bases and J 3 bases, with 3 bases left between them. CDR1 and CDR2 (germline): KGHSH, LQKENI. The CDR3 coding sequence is TGTGCCAGCTCACCTTACTACAATGAGCAGTTCTTC. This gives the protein CASSPYYNEQFF.

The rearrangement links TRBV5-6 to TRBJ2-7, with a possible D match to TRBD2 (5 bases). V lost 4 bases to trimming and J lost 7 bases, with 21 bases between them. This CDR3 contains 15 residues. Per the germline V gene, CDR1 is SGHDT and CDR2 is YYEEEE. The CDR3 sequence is CASSHSGGYPREQYF. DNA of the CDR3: TGTGCCAGCAGCCATTCCGGAGGCTACCCTAGGGAGCAGTACTTC.

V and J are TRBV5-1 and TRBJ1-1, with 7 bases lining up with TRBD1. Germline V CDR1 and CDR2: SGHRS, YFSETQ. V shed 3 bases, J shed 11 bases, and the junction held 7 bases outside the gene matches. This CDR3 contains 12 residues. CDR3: CASSSDRVVAFF. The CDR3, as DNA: TGCGCCAGCAGCTCTGACAGGGTTGTGGCTTTCTTT.

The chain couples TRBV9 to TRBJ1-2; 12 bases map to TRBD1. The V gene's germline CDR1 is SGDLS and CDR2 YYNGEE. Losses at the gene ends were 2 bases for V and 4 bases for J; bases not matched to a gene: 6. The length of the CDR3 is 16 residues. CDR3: CASSVTGQGASYGYTF. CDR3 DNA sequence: TGTGCCAGCAGCGTGACGGGACAGGGGGCGAGCTATGGCTACACCTTC.

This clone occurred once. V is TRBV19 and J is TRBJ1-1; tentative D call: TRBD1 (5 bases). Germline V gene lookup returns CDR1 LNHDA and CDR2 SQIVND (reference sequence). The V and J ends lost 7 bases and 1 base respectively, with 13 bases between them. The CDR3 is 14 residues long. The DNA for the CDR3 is TGTGCCAGTACTGCCAGGGTGGGGAACACTGAAGCTTTCTTT. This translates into CASTARVGNTEAFF.

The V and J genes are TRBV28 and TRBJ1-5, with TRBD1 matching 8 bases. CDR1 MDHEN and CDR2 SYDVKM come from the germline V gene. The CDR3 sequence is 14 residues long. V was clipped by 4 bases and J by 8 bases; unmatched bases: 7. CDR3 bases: TGTGCCAGCAGTTCCGGACAGGGCCCTAAGCCCCAGCATTTT. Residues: CASSSGQGPKPQHF.

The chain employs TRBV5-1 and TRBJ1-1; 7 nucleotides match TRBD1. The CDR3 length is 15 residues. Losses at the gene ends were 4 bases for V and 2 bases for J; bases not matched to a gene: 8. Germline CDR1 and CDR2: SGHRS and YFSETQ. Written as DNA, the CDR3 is TGCGCCAGCAGCGGCTCCGGGGACAGAAACACTGAAGCTTTCTTT. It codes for CASSGSGDRNTEAFF.